Included here is one T cell receptor beta chain sequence, with context. This sample was taken from a study of patients and donors after allogeneic stem cell transplantation. J was trimmed by 10 bases and V by 2 bases; bases with no gene match: 15. CDR3 length equals 16 residues. The germline V gene encodes CDR1 DFQATT and CDR2 SNEGSKA (reference sequence). In TCRdb, the RT-PCR reads were re-called with MiXCR into one record per CDR3 protein. The sample includes some 880,000 distinct CDR3 sequences, over 15% of them seen just once. This chain uses TRBV20-1 with TRBJ1-4; 8 nucleotides align to TRBD1. This receptor was obtained from a human donor who was either an allogeneic HSCT recipient or a stem cell or donor lymphocyte infusion donor (not recorded which). It is not recorded whose cells these are; they may come from a transplant donor. Sequencing used blood, either unsorted or a sorted T cell fraction (not recorded which). CDR3 region: CSARFVGPGGVTKLFF. The CDR3 region has the DNA TGCAGTGCTAGATTTGTCGGCCCAGGGGGCGTAACAAAACTGTTTTTT.